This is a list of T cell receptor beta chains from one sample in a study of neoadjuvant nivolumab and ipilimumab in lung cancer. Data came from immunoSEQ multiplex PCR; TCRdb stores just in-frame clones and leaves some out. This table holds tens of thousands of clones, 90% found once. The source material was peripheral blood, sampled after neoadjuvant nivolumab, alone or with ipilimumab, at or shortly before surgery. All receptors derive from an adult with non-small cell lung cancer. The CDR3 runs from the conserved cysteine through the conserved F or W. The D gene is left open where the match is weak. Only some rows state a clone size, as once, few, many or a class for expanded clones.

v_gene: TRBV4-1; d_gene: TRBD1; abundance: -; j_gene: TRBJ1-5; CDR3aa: CASSQTGLGWPQHF; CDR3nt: TGCGCCAGCAGCCAGACAGGGCTGGGTTGGCCCCAGCATTTT
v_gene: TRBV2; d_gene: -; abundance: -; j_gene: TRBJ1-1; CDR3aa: CASATGFMNTEAFF; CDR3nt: TGTGCCAGCGCCACAGGGTTCATGAACACTGAAGCTTTCTTT
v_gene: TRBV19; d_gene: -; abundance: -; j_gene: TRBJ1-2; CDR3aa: CASRSNYGYTF; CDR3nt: TGTGCCTCGAGGTCTAACTATGGCTACACCTTC
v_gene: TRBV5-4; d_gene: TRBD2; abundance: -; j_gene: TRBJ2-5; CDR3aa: CASSLAVSGGAKTQYF; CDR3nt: TGTGCCAGCAGCTTGGCCGTGAGCGGGGGGGCCAAGACCCAGTACTTC
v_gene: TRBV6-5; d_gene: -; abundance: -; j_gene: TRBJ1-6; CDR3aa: CASRDTNSPLHF; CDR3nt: TGTGCCAGCCGGGACACTAATTCACCCCTCCACTTT
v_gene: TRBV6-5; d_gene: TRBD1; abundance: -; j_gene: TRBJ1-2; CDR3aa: CASSYANRGGYTF; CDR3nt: TGTGCCAGCAGTTACGCCAACAGGGGTGGCTACACCTTC
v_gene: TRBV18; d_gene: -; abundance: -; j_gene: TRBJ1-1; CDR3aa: CASSPPPGSEAFF; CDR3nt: TGTGCCAGCTCACCACCGCCAGGGTCTGAAGCTTTCTTT
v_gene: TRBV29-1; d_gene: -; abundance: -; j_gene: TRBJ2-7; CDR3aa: CSVGRPGTRHYEQYF; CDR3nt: TGCAGCGTTGGGAGGCCGGGCACCCGGCATTACGAGCAGTACTTC
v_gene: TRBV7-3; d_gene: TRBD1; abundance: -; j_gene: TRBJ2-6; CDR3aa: CASSWDSSGANVLTF; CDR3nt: TGTGCCAGCAGCTGGGACAGCTCTGGGGCCAACGTCCTGACTTTC
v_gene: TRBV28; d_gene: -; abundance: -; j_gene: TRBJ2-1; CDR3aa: CASSVLNTYNEQFF; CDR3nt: TGTGCCAGCAGTGTCCTAAACACCTACAATGAGCAGTTCTTC
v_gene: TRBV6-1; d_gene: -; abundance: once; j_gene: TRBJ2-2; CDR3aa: CASSEDFRGTGELFF; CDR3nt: TGTGCCAGCAGTGAAGACTTTAGGGGGACCGGGGAGCTGTTTTTT
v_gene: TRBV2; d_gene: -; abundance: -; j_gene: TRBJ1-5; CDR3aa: CASNAQGAHNQPQHF; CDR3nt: TGTGCCAGCAACGCACAAGGGGCCCACAATCAGCCCCAGCATTTT
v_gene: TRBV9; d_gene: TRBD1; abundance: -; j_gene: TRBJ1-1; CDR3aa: CASSAATGTEAFF; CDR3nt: TGTGCCAGCAGCGCGGCGACAGGGACTGAAGCTTTCTTT
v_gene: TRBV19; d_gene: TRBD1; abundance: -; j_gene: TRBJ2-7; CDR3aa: CASNRDRSYEQYF; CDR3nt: TGTGCCAGTAACCGGGACAGGTCCTACGAGCAGTACTTC
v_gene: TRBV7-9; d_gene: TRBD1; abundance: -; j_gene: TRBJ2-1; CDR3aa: CASSGTGSYNEQFF; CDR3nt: TGTGCCAGCAGCGGGACAGGGTCCTACAATGAGCAGTTCTTC
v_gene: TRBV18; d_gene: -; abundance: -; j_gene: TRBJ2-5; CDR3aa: CASTGTFQETQYF; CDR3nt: TGTGCCAGCACCGGGACATTCCAAGAGACCCAGTACTTC
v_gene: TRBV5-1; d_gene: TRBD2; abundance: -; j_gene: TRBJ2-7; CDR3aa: CASSFLAASYEQYF; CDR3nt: TGCGCCAGCAGCTTTCTAGCGGCATCCTACGAGCAGTACTTC
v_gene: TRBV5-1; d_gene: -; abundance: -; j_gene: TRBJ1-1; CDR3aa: CASSPDALIAFF; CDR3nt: TGCGCCAGCAGTCCCGACGCCCTAATAGCTTTCTTT
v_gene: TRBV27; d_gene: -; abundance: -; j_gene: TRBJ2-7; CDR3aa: CASSPRPDSYEQYF; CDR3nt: TGTGCCAGCAGTCCCCGACCGGACAGTTACGAGCAGTACTTC
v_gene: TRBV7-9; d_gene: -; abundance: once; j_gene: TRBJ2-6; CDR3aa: CASSLGPTPNVLTF; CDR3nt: TGTGCCAGCAGCTTAGGACCGACCCCAAACGTCCTGACTTTC
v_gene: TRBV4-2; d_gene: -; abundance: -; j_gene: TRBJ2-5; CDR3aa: CASSQDIRETQYF; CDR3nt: TGTGCCAGCAGCCAAGATATCCGGGAGACCCAGTACTTC
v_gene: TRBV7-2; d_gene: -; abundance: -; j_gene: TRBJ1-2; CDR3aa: CASSLDYSGYTF; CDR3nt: TGTGCCAGCAGCTTAGATTATAGTGGCTACACCTTC
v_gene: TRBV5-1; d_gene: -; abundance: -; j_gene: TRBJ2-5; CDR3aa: CASSLSGQSYQETQYF; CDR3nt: TGCGCCAGCAGCTTGTCCGGACAGTCGTACCAAGAGACCCAGTACTTC
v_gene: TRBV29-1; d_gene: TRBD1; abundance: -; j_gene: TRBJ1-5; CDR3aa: CSVKDRDNQPQHF; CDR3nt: TGCAGCGTTAAAGACAGGGACAATCAGCCCCAGCATTTT
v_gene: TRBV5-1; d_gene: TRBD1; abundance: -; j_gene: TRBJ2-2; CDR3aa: CASSPGQAEGELFF; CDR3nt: TGCGCCAGCAGCCCCGGACAGGCCGAAGGGGAGCTGTTTTTT
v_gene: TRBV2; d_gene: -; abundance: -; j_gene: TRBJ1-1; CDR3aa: CASSVGGGTEAFF; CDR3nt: TGTGCCAGCAGTGTGGGGGGGGGCACTGAAGCTTTCTTT
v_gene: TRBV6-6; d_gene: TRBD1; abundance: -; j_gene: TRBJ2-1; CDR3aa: CASSYGDRASNEQFF; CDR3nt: TGTGCCAGCAGTTACGGAGACAGGGCCAGCAATGAGCAGTTCTTC
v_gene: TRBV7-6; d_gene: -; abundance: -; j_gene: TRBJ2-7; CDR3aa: CASSLAPSGTDDTRSYEQYF; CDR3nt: TGTGCCAGCAGCTTAGCCCCCTCCGGGACGGACGACACACGGTCCTACGAGCAGTACTTC
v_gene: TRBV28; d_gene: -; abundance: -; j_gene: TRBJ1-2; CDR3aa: CASSLALGQLYGYTF; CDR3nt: TGTGCCAGCAGTTTGGCTCTTGGACAGCTTTATGGCTACACCTTC
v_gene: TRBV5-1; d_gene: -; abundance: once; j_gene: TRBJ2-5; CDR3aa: CASSFTGEQETQYF; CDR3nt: TGCGCCAGCAGCTTTACGGGGGAGCAAGAGACCCAGTACTTC
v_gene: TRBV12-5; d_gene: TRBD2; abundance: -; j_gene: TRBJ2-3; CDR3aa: CASGRGSTDTQYF; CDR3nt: TGTGCTAGTGGGCGGGGGAGCACAGATACGCAGTATTTT
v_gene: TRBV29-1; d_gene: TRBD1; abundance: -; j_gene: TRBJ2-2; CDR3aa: CSVGQGTGELFF; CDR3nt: TGCAGCGTTGGACAGGGCACCGGGGAGCTGTTTTTT
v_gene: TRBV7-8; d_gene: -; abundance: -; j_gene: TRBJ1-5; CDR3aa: CASSLVGPSAGQPQHF; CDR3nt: TGTGCCAGCAGCTTAGTAGGCCCGTCGGCCGGTCAGCCCCAGCATTTT
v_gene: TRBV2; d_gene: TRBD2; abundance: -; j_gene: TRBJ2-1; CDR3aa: CASAAAGSNEQFF; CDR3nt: TGTGCCAGCGCCGCAGCGGGGAGCAATGAGCAGTTCTTC
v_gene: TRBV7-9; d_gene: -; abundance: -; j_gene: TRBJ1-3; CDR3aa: CASSSVIGKAGNTIYF; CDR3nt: TGTGCCAGCAGCTCCGTCATTGGCAAAGCTGGAAACACCATATATTTT
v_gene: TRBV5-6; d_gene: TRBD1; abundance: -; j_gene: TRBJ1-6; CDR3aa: CASSLYRTGNSPLHF; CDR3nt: TGTGCCAGCAGCTTGTACCGGACAGGGAATTCACCCCTCCACTTT
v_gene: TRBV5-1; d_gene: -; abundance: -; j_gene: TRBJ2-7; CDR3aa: CASSFEGFSYEQYF; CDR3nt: TGCGCCAGCAGCTTCGAGGGTTTCTCCTACGAGCAGTACTTC
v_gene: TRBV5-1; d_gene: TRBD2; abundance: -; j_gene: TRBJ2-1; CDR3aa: CASNSGAGDYNEQFF; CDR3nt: TGCGCCAGCAACTCCGGGGCGGGGGACTACAATGAGCAGTTCTTC
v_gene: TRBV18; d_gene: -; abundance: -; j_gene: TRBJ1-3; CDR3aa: CASSPPKDGRSGNTIYF; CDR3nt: TGTGCCAGCTCACCACCGAAGGACGGTCGATCTGGAAACACCATATATTTT
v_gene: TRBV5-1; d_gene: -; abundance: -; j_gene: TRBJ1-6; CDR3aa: CASSLRGAANNSPLHF; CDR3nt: TGCGCCAGCAGCTTGCGGGGGGCGGCGAATAATTCACCCCTCCACTTT
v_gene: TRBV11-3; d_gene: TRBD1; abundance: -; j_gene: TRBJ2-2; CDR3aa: CASSLDSPQGTAGELFF; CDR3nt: TGTGCCAGCAGCTTAGATTCGCCACAGGGGACAGCCGGGGAGCTGTTTTTT
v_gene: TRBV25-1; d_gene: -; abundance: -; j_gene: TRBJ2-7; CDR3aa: CASRDRVSYEQYF; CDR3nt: TGTGCCAGCAGAGACAGAGTAAGCTACGAGCAGTACTTC
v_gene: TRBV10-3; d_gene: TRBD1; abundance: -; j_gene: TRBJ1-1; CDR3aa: CAIGTPGTGAGRTEAFF; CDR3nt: TGTGCCATCGGAACACCCGGGACAGGGGCGGGTAGAACTGAAGCTTTCTTT
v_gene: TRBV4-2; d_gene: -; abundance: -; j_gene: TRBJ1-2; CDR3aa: CASSRTGYGYTF; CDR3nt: TGTGCCAGCAGCCGGACGGGCTATGGCTACACCTTC
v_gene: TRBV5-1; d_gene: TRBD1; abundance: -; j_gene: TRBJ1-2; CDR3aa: CASSPAGGSRGTF; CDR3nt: TGCGCCAGCAGCCCGGCGGGGGGTTCCAGGGGGACCTTC